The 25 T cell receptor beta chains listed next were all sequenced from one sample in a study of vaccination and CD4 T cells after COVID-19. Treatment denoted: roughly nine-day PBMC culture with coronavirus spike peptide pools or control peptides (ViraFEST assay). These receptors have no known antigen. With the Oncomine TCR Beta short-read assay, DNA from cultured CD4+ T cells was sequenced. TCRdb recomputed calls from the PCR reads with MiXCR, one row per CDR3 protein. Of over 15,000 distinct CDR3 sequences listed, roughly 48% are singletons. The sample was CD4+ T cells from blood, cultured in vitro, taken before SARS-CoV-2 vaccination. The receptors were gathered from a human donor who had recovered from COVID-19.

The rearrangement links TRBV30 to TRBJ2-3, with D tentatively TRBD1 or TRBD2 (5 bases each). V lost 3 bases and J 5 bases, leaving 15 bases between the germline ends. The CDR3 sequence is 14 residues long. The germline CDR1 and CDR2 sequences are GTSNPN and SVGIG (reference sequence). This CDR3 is CAWRGTVRQDTQYF. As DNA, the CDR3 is TGTGCCTGGAGGGGGACGGTTAGACAAGATACGCAGTATTTT.

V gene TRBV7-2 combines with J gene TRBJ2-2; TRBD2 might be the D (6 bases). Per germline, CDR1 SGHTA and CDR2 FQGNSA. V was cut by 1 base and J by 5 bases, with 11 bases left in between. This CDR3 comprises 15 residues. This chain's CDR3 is CASSLDGRETGELFF. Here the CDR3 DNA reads TGTGCCAGCAGCTTAGACGGGAGAGAGACCGGGGAGCTGTTTTTT.

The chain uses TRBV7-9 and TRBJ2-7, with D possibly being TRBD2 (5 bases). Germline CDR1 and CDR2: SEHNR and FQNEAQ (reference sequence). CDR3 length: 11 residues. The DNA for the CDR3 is TGTGCTTCGGAGGACTCCTACGAGCAGTACTTC. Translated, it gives CASEDSYEQYF.

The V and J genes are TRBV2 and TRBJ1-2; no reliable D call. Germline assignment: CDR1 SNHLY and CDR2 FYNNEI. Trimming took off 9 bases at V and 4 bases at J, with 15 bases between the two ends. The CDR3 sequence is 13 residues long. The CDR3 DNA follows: TGTGCCAGGACCGACCCAGGATCCTATGGCTACACCTTC. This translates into CARTDPGSYGYTF.

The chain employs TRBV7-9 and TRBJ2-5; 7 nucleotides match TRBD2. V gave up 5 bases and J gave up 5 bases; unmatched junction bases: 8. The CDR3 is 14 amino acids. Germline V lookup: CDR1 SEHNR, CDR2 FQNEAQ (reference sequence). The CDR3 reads CASSRNAGEETQYF. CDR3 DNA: TGTGCCAGCAGCCGTAACGCGGGAGAGGAGACCCAGTACTTC.

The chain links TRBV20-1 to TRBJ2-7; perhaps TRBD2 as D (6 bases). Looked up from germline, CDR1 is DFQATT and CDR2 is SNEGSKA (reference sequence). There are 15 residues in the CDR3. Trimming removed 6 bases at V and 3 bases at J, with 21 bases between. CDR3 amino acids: CSARRAGLYNYEQYF. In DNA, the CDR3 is TGCAGTGCCAGGAGGGCAGGACTGTATAACTACGAGCAGTACTTC.

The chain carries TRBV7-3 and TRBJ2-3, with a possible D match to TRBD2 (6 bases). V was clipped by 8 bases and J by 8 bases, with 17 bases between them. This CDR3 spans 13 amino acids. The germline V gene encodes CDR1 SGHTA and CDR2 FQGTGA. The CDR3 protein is CASAETVGGTQYF. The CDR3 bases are TGTGCCAGCGCGGAAACTGTGGGGGGTACGCAGTATTTT.

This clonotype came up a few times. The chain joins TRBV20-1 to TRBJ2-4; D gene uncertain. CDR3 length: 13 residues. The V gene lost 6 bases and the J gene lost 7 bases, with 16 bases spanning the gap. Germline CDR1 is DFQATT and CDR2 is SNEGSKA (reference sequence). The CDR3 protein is CSASRLAGNIQYF. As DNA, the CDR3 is TGCAGTGCCTCACGACTTGCCGGGAACATTCAGTACTTC.

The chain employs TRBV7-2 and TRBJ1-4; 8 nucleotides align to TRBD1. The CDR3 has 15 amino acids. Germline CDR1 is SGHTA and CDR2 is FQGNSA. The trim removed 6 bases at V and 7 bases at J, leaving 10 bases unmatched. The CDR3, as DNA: TGTGCCAGCAGGGGGACAGGCTCCCGGCGTGAAAAACTGTTTTTT. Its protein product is CASRGTGSRREKLFF.

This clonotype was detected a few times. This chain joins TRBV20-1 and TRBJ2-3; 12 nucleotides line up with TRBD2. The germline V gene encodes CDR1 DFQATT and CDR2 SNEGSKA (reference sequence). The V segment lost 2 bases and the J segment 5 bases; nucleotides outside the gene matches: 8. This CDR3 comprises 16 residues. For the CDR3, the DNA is TGCAGTGCTAGAAACCAACTAGCGGGAGGTAGAGATACGCAGTATTTT. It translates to CSARNQLAGGRDTQYF.

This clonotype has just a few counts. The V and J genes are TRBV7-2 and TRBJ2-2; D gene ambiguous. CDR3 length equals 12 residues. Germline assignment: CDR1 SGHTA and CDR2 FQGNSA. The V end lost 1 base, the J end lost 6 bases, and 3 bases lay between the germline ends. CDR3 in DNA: TGTGCCAGCAGCTTAGATGCCGGGGAGCTGTTTTTT. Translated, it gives CASSLDAGELFF.

The CDR3 spells CASSDSTSGDTGELFF. CDR3 DNA sequence: TGTGCCAGCAGTGACTCGACTAGCGGGGACACCGGGGAGCTGTTTTTT. The chain uses TRBV6-4 and TRBJ2-2; 11 positions match TRBD2. There are 16 residues in the CDR3. Germline CDR1 is MRHNA and CDR2 is SNTAGT. The V and J ends lost 0 bases and 3 bases, in that order; junction bases with no gene match: 0.

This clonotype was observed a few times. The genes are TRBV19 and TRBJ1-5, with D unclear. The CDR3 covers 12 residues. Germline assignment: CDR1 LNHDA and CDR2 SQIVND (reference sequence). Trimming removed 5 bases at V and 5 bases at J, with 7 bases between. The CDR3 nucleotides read TGTGCCAGTAGTCTTACATATCAGCCCCAGCATTTT. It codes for CASSLTYQPQHF.

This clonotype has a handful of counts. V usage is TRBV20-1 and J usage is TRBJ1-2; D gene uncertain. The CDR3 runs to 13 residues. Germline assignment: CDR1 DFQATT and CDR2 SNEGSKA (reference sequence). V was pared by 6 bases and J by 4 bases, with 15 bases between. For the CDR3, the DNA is TGCAGTGCCTTTTCCAGGAGCTCCTATGGCTACACCTTC. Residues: CSAFSRSSYGYTF.

The CDR3 DNA follows: TGCAGTGCTAGAGATCCAACTAATGAAAAACTGTTTTTT. Protein sequence: CSARDPTNEKLFF. The gene calls are TRBV20-1 and TRBJ1-4, with no clear D. Germline CDR1 and CDR2: DFQATT and SNEGSKA (reference sequence). The CDR3 sequence is 13 residues long. V was pared by 0 bases and J by 0 bases, with 2 bases between.

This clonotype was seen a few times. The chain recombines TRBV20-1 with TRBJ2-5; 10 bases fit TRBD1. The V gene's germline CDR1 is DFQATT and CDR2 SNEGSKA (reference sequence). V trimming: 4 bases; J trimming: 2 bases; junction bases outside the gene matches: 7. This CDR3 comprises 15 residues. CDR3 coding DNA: TGCAGTGCTACCTTGGGACAGGGGACACAAGAGACCCAGTACTTC. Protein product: CSATLGQGTQETQYF.

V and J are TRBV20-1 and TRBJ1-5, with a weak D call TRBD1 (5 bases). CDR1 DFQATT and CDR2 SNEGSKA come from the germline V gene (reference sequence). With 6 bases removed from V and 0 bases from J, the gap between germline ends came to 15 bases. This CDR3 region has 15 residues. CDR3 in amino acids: CSAGPMGLSNQPQHF. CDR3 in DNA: TGCAGTGCGGGGCCTATGGGGCTTAGCAATCAGCCCCAGCATTTT.

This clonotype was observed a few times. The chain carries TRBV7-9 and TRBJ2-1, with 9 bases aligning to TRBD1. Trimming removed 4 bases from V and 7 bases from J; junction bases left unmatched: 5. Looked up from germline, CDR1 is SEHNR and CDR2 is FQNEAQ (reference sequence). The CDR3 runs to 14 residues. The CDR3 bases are TGTGCCAGCAGCTGGGACAGGGATTGGAATGAGCAGTTCTTC. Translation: CASSWDRDWNEQFF. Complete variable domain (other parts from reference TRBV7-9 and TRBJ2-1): DTGVSQNPRHKITKRGQNVTFRCDPISEHNRLYWYRQTLGQGPEFLTYFQNEAQLEKSRLLSDRFSAERPKGSFSTLEIQRTEQGDSAMYLCASSWDRDWNEQFFGPGTRLTVL.

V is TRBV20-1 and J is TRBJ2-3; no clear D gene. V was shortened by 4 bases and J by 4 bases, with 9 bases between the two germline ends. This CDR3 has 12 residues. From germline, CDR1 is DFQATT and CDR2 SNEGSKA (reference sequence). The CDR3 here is CSAIDSPDTQYF. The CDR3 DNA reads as TGCAGTGCTATTGATTCTCCAGATACGCAGTATTTT.

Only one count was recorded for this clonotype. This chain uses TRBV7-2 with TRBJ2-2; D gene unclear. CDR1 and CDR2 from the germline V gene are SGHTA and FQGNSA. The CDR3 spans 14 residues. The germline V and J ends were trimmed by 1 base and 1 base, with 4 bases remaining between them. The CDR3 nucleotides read TGTGCCAGCAGCTTAGACAGGAACACCGGGGAGCTGTTTTTT. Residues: CASSLDRNTGELFF. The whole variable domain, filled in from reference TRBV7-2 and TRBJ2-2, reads GAGVSQSPSNKVTEKGKDVELRCDPISGHTALYWYRQSLGQGLEFLIYFQGNSAPDKSGLPSDRFSAERTGGSVSTLTIQRTQQEDSAVYLCASSLDRNTGELFFGEGSRLTVL.

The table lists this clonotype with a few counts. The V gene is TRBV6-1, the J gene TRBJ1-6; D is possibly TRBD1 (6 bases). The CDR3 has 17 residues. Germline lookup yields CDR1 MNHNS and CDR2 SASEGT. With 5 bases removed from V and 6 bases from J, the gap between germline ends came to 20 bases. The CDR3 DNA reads TGTGCCAGCAGTACCTCGGGGACACAAGGGCGTAATTCACCCCTCCACTTT. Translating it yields CASSTSGTQGRNSPLHF.

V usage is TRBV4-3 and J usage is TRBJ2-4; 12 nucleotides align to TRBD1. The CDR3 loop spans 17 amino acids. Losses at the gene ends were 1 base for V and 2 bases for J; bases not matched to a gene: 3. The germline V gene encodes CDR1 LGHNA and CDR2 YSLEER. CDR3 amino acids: CASSQVWDRGPKNIQYF. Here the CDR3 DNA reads TGCGCCAGCAGCCAAGTCTGGGACAGGGGGCCCAAAAACATTCAGTACTTC.

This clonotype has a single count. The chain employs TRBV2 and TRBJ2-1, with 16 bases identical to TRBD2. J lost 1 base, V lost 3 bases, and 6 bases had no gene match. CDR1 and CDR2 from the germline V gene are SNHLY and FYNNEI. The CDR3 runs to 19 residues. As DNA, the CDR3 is TGTGCCAGCAGTGAGTTGGGACTAGCGGGAGGGGTGTCCTACAATGAGCAGTTCTTC. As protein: CASSELGLAGGVSYNEQFF.

CDR3 DNA sequence: TGTGCCAGCAGCTTAGGAGGGGGCACGTACATTCAGTACTTC. Its protein is CASSLGGGTYIQYF. The chain joins TRBV7-2 to TRBJ2-4; 7 nucleotides agree with TRBD1. With V trimmed by 1 base and J by 8 bases, 5 bases remained unmatched. The CDR3 covers 14 residues. Germline V CDR1 and CDR2: SGHTA, FQGNSA.

The CDR3 protein is CASTGGIEAFF. DNA of the CDR3: TGTGCCAGCACCGGGGGGATTGAAGCTTTCTTT. V gene TRBV2 combines with J gene TRBJ1-1; D possibly corresponds to TRBD1 (5 bases). In germline, CDR1 is SNHLY, CDR2 FYNNEI. V dropped 7 bases and J dropped 7 bases, with 10 bases sitting between them. The length of the CDR3 is 11 residues.